The clone carrying this T cell receptor (beta chain) appeared a few times. Its specificity is unknown. With V trimmed by 5 bases and J by 2 bases, 6 bases remained unmatched. The germline CDR1 and CDR2 sequences are MNHEY and SVGAGI. The CDR3 covers 15 residues. Sequencing targeted expressed TCRB transcripts, as all isolated RNA had been reverse transcribed. Generated by immunoSEQ multiplex PCR, the TCRdb table keeps only in-frame clones and is missing some. The repertoire holds hundreds of thousands of clones, 13% seen once, with 0.022% in the top ten. These data are taken from a study of beta chain features in type 1 diabetes. Study results and limitations: Shorter TCRB CDR3s, moderately but significantly so, were found in Type 1 diabetes patients in all four CD4+ subsets. The study found fewer insertions and more deletions at VDJ junctions in type 1 diabetes patients.

The chain couples TRBV6-5 to TRBJ1-5; TRBD1 agrees at 7 bases. What was sequenced was naive CD4+ T cells from blood. The TCR comes from a man between 18 and 29 years old with type 1 diabetes. CDR3 in DNA: TGTGCCAGCAGTCCAAGGGGGCGCGGCAATCAGCCCCAGCATTTT. It translates to CASSPRGRGNQPQHF.